The entry that follows covers one T cell receptor beta chain sequence. Germline V gene lookup returns CDR1 SEHNR and CDR2 FQNEAQ (reference sequence). Trimming cost V 5 bases and J 5 bases, with 24 bases left between them. The CDR3 sequence is 17 residues long. This sample was included in a study of blood T cell repertoires in COVID-19. Study overall: Acute-phase and convalescent COVID-19 samples originated in the United States, Italy and Spain.

As handled by the study authors: Cell counts per sample came from amplifying reference gene primers. Here immunoSEQ multiplex PCR was the method, and the copy in TCRdb shows in-frame clones only, minus some. D and trimming were read from the DNA, whereas the V and J calls and clone size are those reported in that table. In the table there are 95,000 to 150,000 clones, around 88% of which are singletons. The J gene is TRBJ1-1, the V gene TRBV7-9; D perhaps matches TRBD1 (6 bases). Sequenced: peripheral blood. The TCR originated in a human donor in a cohort sampled during active COVID-19. This CDR3 reads CASSLRFTLEGGTEAFF. The CDR3 bases are TGTGCCAGCAGCCTTAGATTCACCCTTGAGGGGGGGACTGAAGCTTTCTTT.